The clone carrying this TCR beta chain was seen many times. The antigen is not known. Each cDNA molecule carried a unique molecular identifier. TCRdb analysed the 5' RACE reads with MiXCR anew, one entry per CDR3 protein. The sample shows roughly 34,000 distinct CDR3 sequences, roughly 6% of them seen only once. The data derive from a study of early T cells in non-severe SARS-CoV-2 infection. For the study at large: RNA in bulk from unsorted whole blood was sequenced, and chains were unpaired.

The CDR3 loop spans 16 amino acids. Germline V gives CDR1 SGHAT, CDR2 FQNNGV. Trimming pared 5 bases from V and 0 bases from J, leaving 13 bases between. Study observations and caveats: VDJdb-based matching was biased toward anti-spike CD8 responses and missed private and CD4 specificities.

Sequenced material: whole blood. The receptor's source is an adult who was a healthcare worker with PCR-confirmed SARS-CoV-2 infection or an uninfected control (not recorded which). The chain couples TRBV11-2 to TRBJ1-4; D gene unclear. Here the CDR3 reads CASSAGPIATNEKLFF. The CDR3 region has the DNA TGTGCCAGCAGCGCAGGACCTATTGCAACTAATGAAAAACTGTTTTTT.